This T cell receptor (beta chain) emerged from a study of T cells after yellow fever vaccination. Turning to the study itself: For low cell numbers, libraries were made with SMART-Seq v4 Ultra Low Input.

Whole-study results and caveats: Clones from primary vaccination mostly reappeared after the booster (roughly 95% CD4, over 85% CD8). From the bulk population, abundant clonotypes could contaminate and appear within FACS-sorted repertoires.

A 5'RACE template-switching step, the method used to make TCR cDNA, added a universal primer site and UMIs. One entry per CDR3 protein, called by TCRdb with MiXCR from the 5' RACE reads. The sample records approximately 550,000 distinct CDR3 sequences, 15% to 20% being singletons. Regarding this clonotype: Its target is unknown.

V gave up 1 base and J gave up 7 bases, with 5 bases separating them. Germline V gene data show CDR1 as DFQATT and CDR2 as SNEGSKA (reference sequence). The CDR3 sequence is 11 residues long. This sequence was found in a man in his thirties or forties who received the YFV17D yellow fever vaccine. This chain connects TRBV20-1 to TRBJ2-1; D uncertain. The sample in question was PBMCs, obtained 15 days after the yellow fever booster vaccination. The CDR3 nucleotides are TGCAGTGCTAGAGGAGCGAATGAGCAGTTCTTC. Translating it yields CSARGANEQFF.